This T cell receptor beta chain was obtained from a study of human T cells and chemical hapten exposure. TCRdb ran MiXCR on the RACE reads and lists one entry per CDR3 protein. The sample includes tens of thousands of distinct CDR3 sequences, approximately 12% of them seen just once. The time point was: patch test 3, about 24 weeks after DPC sensitization. Treatment noted: therapeutic diphenylcyclopropenone sensitization with weekly scalp DPC. The template was total RNA from unfractionated whole blood. J was trimmed by 5 bases and V by 6 bases; bases with no gene match: 6. CDR3 size: 13 residues. The clonotype originates from a woman between 50 and 59 years old with alopecia areata. Some clones in this sample may be carry-over from other donors' samples. The chain combines TRBV12-3 or TRBV12-4 with TRBJ1-2; 7 nucleotides match TRBD1. The sample consisted of whole blood, taken in connection with sensitization to the hapten diphenylcyclopropenone (DPC). CDR3 sequence: CASRRDRQYGYTF. The DNA for the CDR3 is TGTGCCAGCAGACGGGACAGACAATATGGCTACACCTTC.